This T cell receptor beta chain stems from a study of blood T cell repertoires in COVID-19. As for the study in general: Samples came from the United States, Italy and Spain, spanning acute and convalescent COVID-19. Nucleic acid was either cDNA or gDNA, and it came from T cells, B-cell-depleted T cells, or PBMCs.

J lost 3 bases, V lost 5 bases, and 10 bases had no gene match. The CDR3 is made up of 16 amino acids. Germline V CDR1 and CDR2: ENHRY, SYGVKD. Source study methods: Amplification of reference gene primers provided the estimated nucleated cell counts. TCRdb's copy holds only in-frame clones and misses some; the assay was immunoSEQ multiplex PCR. For V, J and clone size, that table is used; D and trimming come from the DNA. Of fewer than 85,000 clones listed, more than 65% are singletons. Sequences were obtained from peripheral blood. This chain uses TRBV10-3 with TRBJ2-7; TRBD2 matches 10 bases. The sequence came from a woman older than 75 with active or convalescent COVID-19. The CDR3 nucleotides read TGTGCCATCAGTTCTATAAACCTAGCGGGGGTCTACGAGCAGTACTTC. It codes for CAISSINLAGVYEQYF.